Sequencing of this TCR beta chain was carried out in a study of blood T cell repertoires in COVID-19. Per germline, CDR1 SEHNR and CDR2 FQNEAQ (reference sequence). This CDR3 region has 13 residues. Between the trimmed V and J ends, which lost 6 bases and 1 base, there was a span of 9 bases. Original data processing: Counts of nucleated cells, estimated from reference gene primer amplification, were obtained. Only in-frame clones appear in the TCRdb table, and some are missing; sequencing was by immunoSEQ multiplex PCR. V, J and clone size are those of that table, while D and trimming were read from the DNA. The sample has roughly 140,000 clones; approximately 80% are singletons.

Sequenced material: peripheral blood. This TCR was sampled from a woman in her fifties or sixties with acute or convalescent COVID-19. The J gene is TRBJ1-1, the V gene TRBV7-9, with D hard to call. CDR3: CASSRGQNTEAFF. The CDR3 nucleotides are TGTGCCAGCAGTAGAGGGCAGAACACTGAAGCTTTCTTT.